This is a list of T cell receptor beta chains from one sample in a study of blood T cells in healthy people across ages. Each CDR3 protein is one row after TCRdb ran MiXCR on the 5' RACE reads. The table has approximately 960,000 distinct CDR3 sequences, roughly 29% seen once; the top ten hold roughly 10%. This sample was shared with a second study, whose subject was T cells of mothers and their children.

The specimen was blood. These receptors were collected from a woman in her thirties or forties in good health. The CDR3 runs from the conserved cysteine through the conserved F or W. Not every row has a clone size; where given, it reads once, few, many or a size class.

TRBV12-3/TRBV12-4	few	CASSWGATDTQYF
TRBV7-9	.	CASGGTGDQPQHF
TRBV7-2	.	CASSLSPSGNSPLHF
TRBV29-1	.	CSVETGLSEQFF
TRBV12-3/TRBV12-4	.	CTSSPSAWGGPHNKQFF
TRBV20-1	many	CTPPGVGGYTF
TRBV15	many	CATSSYGGASDEQFF
TRBV28	many	CASRLSSGQGYNEQFF
TRBV4-3	.	CASSQDSIGEKTEAFF
TRBV29-1	many	CSVVLPRHNNEQFF
TRBV3-1	few	CATSGLAGEETQYF
TRBV29-1	.	CSVEPGTSLTDTQYF
TRBV28	.	CASSLETPKTQYF
TRBV9	.	CASSVGTGVRAFF
TRBV5-1	many	CASSLAGNSNQPQHF
TRBV7-2	.	CASSLQGTSDEAFF
TRBV7-2	.	CASSLASQAASGYTF
TRBV20-1	.	CSASQWGRSYEQYF
TRBV5-1	few	CASSLTDTEAFF
TRBV6-5	few	CASSYSTRNTEAFF